This TCR beta chain appears in the sequencing data of a study of identical twins (dated by TCRdb to about 2016). Looking at the study overall: The study deep-sequenced TCR alpha and beta repertoires from monozygotic twins, unrelated adults of various ages and cord blood to test whether fetal clonotypes persist. Replicate twin experiments were performed at different times using different library preparation protocols to rule out contamination.

The receptor library was made with 5' RACE. The sequencer was an Illumina HiSeq 2000. A universal primer binding site was introduced by template switching, and a unique molecular identifier was present in the final cDNA, enabling accurate counting of TCR cDNA molecules. Specific primers in the conserved constant-segment region were used to synthesize first-strand cDNA for TCR alpha and beta chains. To control for contamination, every cDNA library was double barcoded, receiving both a SMART-Mk sample barcode and Illumina barcodes. TruSeq adapter sequences and Illumina sample barcodes were added in two successive PCR steps. The Illumina HiSeq platform was used with custom primers to sequence TCR alpha and beta cDNA libraries. In the source study's methods: MiGEC processed the raw reads to extract unique molecular identifiers, while MiXCR was used to determine the CDR3 positions. Recombination models were inferred per individual with the repgenHMM and IGoR tools using an EM algorithm. Shared clonotype analysis was performed with the tcR package in R, normalizing sharing by the product of cloneset sizes. Out-of-frame nonproductive sequences were analyzed to study raw recombination free of thymic and clonal selection effects. TCRdb trimmed the raw reads at Q25, called clones with MiXCR and kept productive beta chains. Rows merge per CDR3 protein into single entries with the most common DNA and genes. Clone size and V and J calls follow TCRdb, not the original study. This sample gives 690,000 or so distinct CDR3 sequences in total; over 8.5% of them show up just once. The ten largest make up roughly 0.9% of the sample.

Every donor was a healthy Caucasian. Three pairs of female monozygotic twins, all aged about 18 to 30 years, made up the twin cohort. Peripheral blood mononuclear cells were the source from which RNA for the TCR libraries was isolated. Beyond this particular receptor, the publication reports: Out-of-frame TCR alpha sequences shared between twins showed an excess of low generation-probability sequences compared with coincidental sharing between unrelated individuals. Conclusions relied on cross-sectional statistical analysis, since the same donors could not be followed over many years. Out-of-frame TCR alpha sharing in monozygotic twins was systematically underestimated by recombination models, whereas sharing between unrelated individuals was in agreement with the recombination models. Invariant T cells such as MAIT and iNKT could partly confound zero-insertion analyses, though diverse VJ usage argued against this for most clonotypes. Abundant cord blood beta clonotypes had fewer insertions, young adult naive repertoires showed a similar but weaker trend, and memory repertoires showed no such trend. A weaker excess of twin sharing was found in beta out-of-frame sequences because the signal-to-noise ratio was lowered by fewer shared sequences.

This clonotype has just a few counts. Its antigen is not yet known. The sample holds no much larger clone one base away, and base qualities are not on file. Sequences MNHEY (CDR1) and SMNVEV (CDR2) are obtained from the germline V gene (reference sequence). Its CDR3 holds 18 amino acids, cysteine through phenylalanine. This entry keeps only the CDR3 DNA: 54 bases, framed from base 1. V loses 8 bases at its end and J loses 7 bases; junction bases beyond the gene matches: 20. The same sample was also used in a study of yellow fever vaccine responses in identical twins. The second study's authors report: According to the authors, the vaccine-induced T cell response in identical twins seemed to be partly convergent and partly specific to each individual. In the study, vaccine-responding T cell clones were precisely tracked in identical twins.

What was sequenced was PBMCs. The source is a woman younger than 30 in good health. The rearranged chain carries TRBV27 and TRBJ1-4; TRBD1 lines up with 9 middle nucleotides. The CDR3 reads as follows: CASGDLGQGLQTGEKLFF. The bases read TGTGCCAGCGGGGACCTCGGACAGGGGCTTCAAACGGGTGAAAAACTGTTTTTT.